This passage covers 15 T cell receptor beta chains from one sample sequenced in a study of blood T cell repertoires in COVID-19 (dated by TCRdb to the early 2020s). Library preparation employed the immunoSEQ multiplex PCR assay. This is the immuneACCESS table as TCRdb keeps it, with only in-frame sequences that have V and J called. A part of the clones is gone; compared with another copy, unresolved V genes explain less than half, and the rest is unexplained. This sample gives over 250,000 clones in total; more than 80% of them show up just once. The ten largest clones capture 6.3% of the sample. Sequenced: peripheral blood. Every receptor here comes from a woman between 50 and 59 years old with COVID-19, enrolled during active disease.

This rearrangement joins TRBV13 to TRBJ1-4, with D possibly matching TRBD1 (5 bases). The germline V gene has CDR1 PRHDT and CDR2 FYEKMQ (reference sequence). V lost 2 bases, J lost 5 bases, and 12 bases lay in between. The CDR3 is 15 amino acids. CDR3 residues: CASSLRGARNEKLFF. CDR3 coding DNA: TGTGCCAGCAGCTTACGCGGGGCTCGGAATGAAAAACTGTTTTTT.

The chain combines TRBV15 with TRBJ1-2, with D possibly TRBD1 on 6 matching bases. The CDR3 is made up of 16 amino acids. The germline V and J ends were trimmed by 0 bases and 4 bases, with 15 bases remaining between them. From germline, CDR1 is LNHNV and CDR2 YYDKDF (reference sequence). The CDR3, as DNA: TGTGCCACCAGCAGAGATCGCACTCGACAGGCCTATGGCTACACCTTC. Its protein is CATSRDRTRQAYGYTF.

The chain employs TRBV6-6 and TRBJ1-2; tentative D call: TRBD1 (6 bases). The CDR3 runs 14 residues. V gave up 6 bases and J gave up 3 bases, with 14 bases separating them. The germline V gene has CDR1 MNHNY and CDR2 SVGAGI (reference sequence). CDR3 sequence reads: CASSTGLGDYGYTF. Written as DNA, the CDR3 is TGTGCCAGCAGCACAGGGCTTGGGGACTATGGCTACACCTTC.

The rearrangement links TRBV2 to TRBJ2-5, with 11 bases identical to TRBD1. V lost 8 bases to trimming and J lost 4 bases; unmatched junction nucleotides: 3. Germline assignment: CDR1 SNHLY and CDR2 FYNNEI. CDR3 size: 13 residues. DNA of the CDR3: TGTGCCAGCGGCGGACAGGGGGCAGAGACCCAGTACTTC. Translated: CASGGQGAETQYF.

This chain links TRBV2 with TRBJ2-3, with 12 bases aligning to TRBD1. Germline V CDR1 and CDR2: SNHLY, FYNNEI. V was pared by 7 bases and J by 2 bases, with 7 bases of the junction left unmatched. This CDR3 has 16 residues. The CDR3 reads CASTGGTGGNTDTQYF. The DNA for the CDR3 is TGTGCCAGCACAGGGGGGACAGGGGGCAACACAGATACGCAGTATTTT.

The rearrangement links TRBV9 to TRBJ2-5; no definite D call. The germline V and J ends were trimmed by 2 bases and 2 bases, with 13 bases remaining between them. This CDR3 is 15 amino acids long. Germline V CDR1 and CDR2: SGDLS, YYNGEE. The CDR3 loop is CASSVRAWSQETQYF. The CDR3 DNA follows: TGTGCCAGCAGCGTTAGAGCCTGGTCACAAGAGACCCAGTACTTC.

The chain links TRBV4-3 to TRBJ1-5; D uncertain. Trimming stripped 0 bases from V and 7 bases from J, with 7 bases between. From germline, CDR1 is LGHNA and CDR2 YSLEER. The CDR3 loop spans 13 amino acids. The CDR3 DNA sequence: TGCGCCAGCAGCCAAGAACTGCGGCAGCCCCAGCATTTT. Protein product: CASSQELRQPQHF.

In this sample, this clone turned up once. The V call is TRBV5-1, the J call TRBJ2-2, with 9 bases fitting TRBD1. The CDR3 contains 16 residues. Germline-derived CDR1 and CDR2 are SGHRS and YFSETQ. After removal of 4 bases from V and 4 bases from J, the junction contained 8 bases not matched to a gene. CDR3 residues: CASSVQGQGGTGELFF. For the CDR3, the DNA is TGCGCCAGCAGCGTCCAGGGACAGGGCGGCACCGGGGAGCTGTTTTTT.

The V gene is TRBV12-5, the J gene TRBJ1-2, with D possibly matching TRBD1 (6 bases). Trimming left V 5 bases short and J 8 bases short, with 18 bases between. Germline V CDR1 and CDR2: LGHNT, FRNRAP. The CDR3 covers 14 residues. The CDR3 DNA reads as TGTGCTAGTGGTCACCGAGGGGGGGCGTACGGCTACACCTTC. It encodes CASGHRGGAYGYTF.

The chain carries TRBV20-1 and TRBJ1-4, with 8 bases lining up with TRBD1. CDR3 size: 15 residues. In germline, CDR1 is DFQATT, CDR2 SNEGSKA (reference sequence). Germline trimming cut 6 bases from V and 2 bases from J; bases unmatched to any gene: 8. CDR3 in amino acids: CSASRQGTTNEKLFF. The CDR3 nucleotides read TGCAGTGCCAGTCGACAGGGGACTACTAATGAAAAACTGTTTTTT.

Remarks on this clone: The sample contains more than one DNA sequence encoding this CDR3. CDR3 region: CASSLAGQGLNSPLHF. For the CDR3, the DNA is TGCGCCAGCAGCTTGGCGGGACAGGGGTTAAATTCACCCCTCCACTTT. V gene TRBV5-1 combines with J gene TRBJ1-6; 10 bases align to TRBD1. Germline values: CDR1 SGHRS, CDR2 YFSETQ. This CDR3 contains 16 residues. After removal of 0 bases from V and 7 bases from J, the junction contained 4 bases not matched to a gene.

In regard to this clone: Other DNA sequences from this sample encode an identical CDR3 as well. The rearrangement links TRBV4-2 to TRBJ1-4; D gene uncertain. Germline V gene sequence: CDR1 LGHNA, CDR2 YNFKEQ. The V end was cut by 2 bases, the J end by 0 bases, with 4 bases between. The CDR3 is 14 amino acids. The CDR3 sequence: CASSQYSTNEKLFF. CDR3 nucleotides: TGTGCCAGCAGCCAATATTCAACTAATGAAAAACTGTTTTTT.

The chain has TRBV6-1 and TRBJ2-7; the D gene is possibly TRBD2 (6 bases). V was trimmed by 7 bases and J by 4 bases, leaving 17 bases between them. The CDR3 runs 14 residues. Germline loops: CDR1 MNHNS, CDR2 SASEGT. This chain's CDR3 is CASKGLPTLYEQYF. The CDR3 DNA is TGTGCCAGCAAAGGACTACCGACACTTTACGAGCAGTACTTC.

In regard to this clone: The sample holds other DNA sequences that translate to the same CDR3. The chain carries TRBV19 and TRBJ2-7, with D tentatively TRBD2 (6 bases). CDR3 length: 12 residues. Trimming left V 2 bases short and J 6 bases short, with 8 bases between. Germline V gene lookup returns CDR1 LNHDA and CDR2 SQIVND (reference sequence). CDR3 coding DNA: TGTGCCAGTAGTATAATCGGGGGCGAGCAGTACTTC. It is translated as CASSIIGGEQYF. Combining the CDR3 with reference TRBV19 and TRBJ2-7 gives the whole variable domain DGGITQSPKYLFRKEGQNVTLSCEQNLNHDAMYWYRQDPGQGLRLIYYSQIVNDFQKGDIAEGYSVSREKKESFPLTVTSAQKNPTAFYLCASSIIGGEQYFGPGTRLTVT.

The chain couples TRBV6-5 to TRBJ1-3; D is unresolved. The CDR3 is 16 residues long. CDR1 is MNHEY, CDR2 SVGAGI, per germline. V lost 0 bases, J lost 2 bases, and 11 bases lay in between. The CDR3 bases are TGTGCCAGCAGTTACTCGAGGTGGAGTCCTGGAAACACCATATATTTT. Translating it yields CASSYSRWSPGNTIYF.